A single T cell receptor beta chain is shown here with its context. Participant-given clinical history determined each cohort assignment. Donors of Cohort 3 who recovered were those that had two negative PCRs, clearance, or symptom resolution. This sample stems from a study of blood T cell repertoires in COVID-19. Whole-study context: Nucleic acid was either cDNA or gDNA, and it came from T cells, B-cell-depleted T cells, or PBMCs.

This CDR3 has 17 residues. V was pared by 5 bases and J by 3 bases, with 8 bases of the junction left unmatched. From germline, CDR1 is MNHEY and CDR2 SMNVEV (reference sequence). The assay was immunoSEQ multiplex PCR, and TCRdb's table has in-frame clones only and misses some. Of 300,000 to 400,000 clones detected, about 88% appear once; the ten largest clones hold more than 0.95%. Material: PBMCs or T cells enriched from blood (not recorded which). The rearrangement uses TRBV27 and TRBJ2-3; 13 bases are shared with TRBD2. This TCR was recovered from a woman in her late teens or twenties who had recovered from COVID-19. The DNA of the CDR3 is TGTGCCAGCAGTCCCTGGACTAGCGGGGGTTTGACAGATACGCAGTATTTT. This translates into CASSPWTSGGLTDTQYF.